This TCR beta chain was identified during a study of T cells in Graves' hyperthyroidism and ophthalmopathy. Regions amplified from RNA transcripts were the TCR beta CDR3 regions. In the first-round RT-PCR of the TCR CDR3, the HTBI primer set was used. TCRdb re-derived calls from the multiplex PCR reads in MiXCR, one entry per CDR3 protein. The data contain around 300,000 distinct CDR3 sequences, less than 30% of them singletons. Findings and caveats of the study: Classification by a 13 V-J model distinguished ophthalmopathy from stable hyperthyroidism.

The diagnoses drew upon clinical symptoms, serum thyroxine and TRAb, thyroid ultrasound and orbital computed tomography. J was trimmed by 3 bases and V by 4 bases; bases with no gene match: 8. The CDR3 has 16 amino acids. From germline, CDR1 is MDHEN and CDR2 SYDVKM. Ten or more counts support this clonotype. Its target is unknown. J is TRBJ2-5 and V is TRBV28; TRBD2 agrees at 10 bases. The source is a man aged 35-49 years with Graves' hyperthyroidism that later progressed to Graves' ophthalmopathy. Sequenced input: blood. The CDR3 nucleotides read TGTGCCAGCAGTTCAGGACTAGCGGAGGGGGAAGAGACCCAGTACTTC. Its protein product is CASSSGLAEGEETQYF.